The entry that follows covers one T cell receptor (beta chain) sequence. Its matching antigen is unknown. The data were taken from a study of CD8 T cells in Susac syndrome. Study outcomes and limitations: The study's TCR sequencing and HLA analysis covered a relatively small number of individuals, and the study acknowledged this.

Germline CDR1 is LGHNA and CDR2 is YSLEER. V was trimmed by 1 base and J by 7 bases, leaving 7 bases between them. The CDR3 is 13 amino acids. RNA amounts of roughly 0.5 to 1 ug underwent reverse transcription with random hexamers. The amplification used immunoSEQ multiplex PCR on TCR beta CDR3; it spanned 54 Vbeta and 13 Jbeta. From the immunoSEQ multiplex PCR reads, TCRdb called clonotypes with MiXCR, one entry per CDR3 protein. Altogether around 200,000 distinct CDR3 sequences are present, around 95% being singletons, with the ten largest covering about 0.093%. This rearrangement joins TRBV4-3 to TRBJ1-4; D remains ambiguous. This TCR derives from a human donor with multiple sclerosis. The sequenced sample consisted of CD4+ T cells from PBMCs. DNA of the CDR3: TGCGCCAGCAGCCAAGGAAGAAGTGAAAAACTGTTTTTT. Its translation: CASSQGRSEKLFF.